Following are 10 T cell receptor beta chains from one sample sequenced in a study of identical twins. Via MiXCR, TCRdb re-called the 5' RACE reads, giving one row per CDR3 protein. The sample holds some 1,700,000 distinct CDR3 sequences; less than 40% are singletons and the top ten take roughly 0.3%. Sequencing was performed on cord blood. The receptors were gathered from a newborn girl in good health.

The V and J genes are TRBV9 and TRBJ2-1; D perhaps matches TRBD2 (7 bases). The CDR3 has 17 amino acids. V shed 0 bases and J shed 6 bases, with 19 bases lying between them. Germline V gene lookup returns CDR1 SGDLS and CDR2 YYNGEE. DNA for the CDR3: TGTGCCAGCAGCGTAGCTGACAGGAGGGGGGGCCTCAATGAGCAGTTCTTC. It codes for CASSVADRRGGLNEQFF. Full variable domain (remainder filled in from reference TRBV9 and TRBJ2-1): DSGVTQTPKHLITATGQRVTLRCSPRSGDLSVYWYQQSLDQGLQFLIQYYNGEERAKGNILERFSAQQFPDLHSELNLSSLELGDSALYFCASSVADRRGGLNEQFFGPGTRLTVL.

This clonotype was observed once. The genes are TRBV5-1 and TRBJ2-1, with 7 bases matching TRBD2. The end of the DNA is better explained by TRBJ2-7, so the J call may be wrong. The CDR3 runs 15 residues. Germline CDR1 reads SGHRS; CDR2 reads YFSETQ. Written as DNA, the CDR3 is TGCGCCAGCAGCTTGATAGCGGGTACCTACAATGAGCAGTACTTC. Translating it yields CASSLIAGTYNEQYF.

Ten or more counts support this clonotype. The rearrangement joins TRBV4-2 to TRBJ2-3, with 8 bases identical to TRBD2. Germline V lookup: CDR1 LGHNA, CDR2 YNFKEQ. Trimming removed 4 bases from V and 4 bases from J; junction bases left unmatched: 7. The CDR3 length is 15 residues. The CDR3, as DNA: TGTGCCAGCAGCCTAACGACTAGCGAAGCAGATACGCAGTATTTT. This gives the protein CASSLTTSEADTQYF.

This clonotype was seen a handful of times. CDR3 coding DNA: TGCAGCGTTACCACAGGGGGGGAGCAGTACTTC. This encodes CSVTTGGEQYF. This chain uses TRBV29-1 with TRBJ2-5, with TRBD1 as a possible D gene (8 bases). This CDR3 is 11 amino acids long. The germline V gene encodes CDR1 SQVTM and CDR2 ANQGSEA. V was cut by 5 bases and J by 11 bases, with 15 bases left in between.

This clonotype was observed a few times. The CDR3 reads CASSLLYLAGEVNEQFF. CDR3 sequence (DNA): TGTGCCAGCAGTTTACTCTACCTAGCGGGAGAGGTAAATGAGCAGTTCTTC. V and J are TRBV27 and TRBJ2-1; 10 positions match TRBD2. Trimming took 2 bases from V and 7 from J; bases not matched to a gene: 11. CDR1 is MNHEY and CDR2 is SMNVEV in the germline V gene (reference sequence). The CDR3 has 17 residues.

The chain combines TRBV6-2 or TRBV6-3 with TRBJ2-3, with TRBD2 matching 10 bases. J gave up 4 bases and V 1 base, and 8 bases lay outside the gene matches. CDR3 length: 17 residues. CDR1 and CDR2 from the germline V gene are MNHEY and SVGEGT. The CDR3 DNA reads TGTGCCAGCAGTTACTTCTTTACTAGCGGGAATGCAGATACGCAGTATTTT. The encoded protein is CASSYFFTSGNADTQYF.

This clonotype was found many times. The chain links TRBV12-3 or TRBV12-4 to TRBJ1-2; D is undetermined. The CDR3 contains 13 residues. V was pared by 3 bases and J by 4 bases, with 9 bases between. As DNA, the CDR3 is TGTGCCAGCAGTTTCCCAGAGAGCTATGGCTACACCTTC. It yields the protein CASSFPESYGYTF.

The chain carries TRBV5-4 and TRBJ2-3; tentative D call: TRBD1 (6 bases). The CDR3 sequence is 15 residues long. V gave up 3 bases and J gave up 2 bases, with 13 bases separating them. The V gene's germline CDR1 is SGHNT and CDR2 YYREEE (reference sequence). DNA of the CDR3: TGTGCCAGCAGCTCGTGGGACATTTCCACAGATACGCAGTATTTT. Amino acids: CASSSWDISTDTQYF.

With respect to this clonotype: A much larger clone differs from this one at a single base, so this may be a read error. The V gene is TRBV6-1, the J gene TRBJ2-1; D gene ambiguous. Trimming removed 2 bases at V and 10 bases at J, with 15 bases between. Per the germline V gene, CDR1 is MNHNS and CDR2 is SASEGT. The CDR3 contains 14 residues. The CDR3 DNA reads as TGTGCCAGCAGTGAACCGTCAGTCTCCTACGAGCAGTTCTTC. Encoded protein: CASSEPSVSYEQFF.

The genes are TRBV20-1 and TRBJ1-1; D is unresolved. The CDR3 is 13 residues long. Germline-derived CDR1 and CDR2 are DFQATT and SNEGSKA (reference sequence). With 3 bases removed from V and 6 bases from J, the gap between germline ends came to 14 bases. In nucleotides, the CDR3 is TGCAGTGCTAGGGAGAGTACGGTCCCTGAAGCTTTCTTT. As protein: CSARESTVPEAFF.